The entry below describes one T cell receptor (beta chain). Its matching antigen is unknown. Only in-frame clones appear in the TCRdb table, and some are missing; sequencing was by immunoSEQ multiplex PCR. The table shows 58,000 or so clones, with less than 80% occurring only once. This entry belongs to a study of radiotherapy plus CTLA-4 blockade in lung cancer. Study information: Among all patients, 15% to 20% showed objective responses, while roughly 28% had disease control. Study results and limitations: Early clone dynamics of blood T cells, plus interferon-beta, reportedly predicted response best. An expansion of tumor-derived TCR clones occurred in blood after radiotherapy plus ipilimumab.

Each patient with chemo-refractory metastatic non-small-cell lung cancer was treated with focal radiation plus CTLA-4 blockade using ipilimumab. The CDR3 totals 13 residues. Germline V gene sequence: CDR1 SQVTM, CDR2 ANQGSEA. The germline V and J ends were trimmed by 7 bases and 5 bases, with 14 bases remaining between them. The TCR comes from a human donor with non-small cell lung cancer who had a complete response to radiotherapy plus ipilimumab. Sequencing used peripheral blood, obtained from a patient treated with radiotherapy plus ipilimumab. J is TRBJ1-4 and V is TRBV29-1, with D hard to call. The CDR3 protein is CSGALQMNEKLFF. The CDR3 bases are TGCAGCGGGGCGCTCCAGATGAATGAAAAACTGTTTTTT.